This is a list of T cell receptor beta chains from one sample in a study of cytomegalovirus exposure and HLA in healthy donors. Repertoires were generated with immunoSEQ multiplex PCR, while TCRdb's copy carries only in-frame clones and drops some. Found here are 150,000 to 200,000 clones, under 80% of them singletons; the top ten hold 4.3%. The sequencing sample was made of PBMCs. The receptors originated from a man between 35 and 55 years old in good health and CMV-seronegative. Each CDR3 is given with its conserved first and last residue. Each record gives: CDR3 DNA, CDR3 protein, D gene, J gene, V gene, clone size. The D gene is left open where the match is weak. Part of the rows lack a size; the others show once, few, many or a class for expanded clones.

TGTGCCAGTAGACGGACTAGCGGGGGCCCAGATACGCAGTATTTT	CASRRTSGGPDTQYF	TRBD2	TRBJ2-3	TRBV19	-
TGCGCCAGCAGCGAACAGGGGGATAGGTTTGGGACCCAGTACTTC	CASSEQGDRFGTQYF	TRBD1	TRBJ2-5	TRBV5-1	once
TGCAGCGTTTGGGACAGGGCGATAAACACTGAAGCTTTCTTT	CSVWDRAINTEAFF	TRBD1	TRBJ1-1	TRBV29-1	-
TGTGCCAGCAGCGCGTCGACAAGACTAGCGGGGGTTCGCCGCTCCTACGAGCAGTACTTC	CASSASTRLAGVRRSYEQYF	TRBD2	TRBJ2-7	TRBV5-8	once
TGTGCCTGGAGTGCGGGGAATCAGCCCCAGCATTTT	CAWSAGNQPQHF	-	TRBJ1-5	TRBV30	-
TGTGCCAGTAGTAGAGGGACAGGGTGGAACACTGAAGCTTTCTTT	CASSRGTGWNTEAFF	TRBD1	TRBJ1-1	TRBV19	-
TGTGCCAGCAAGTTTCAGGGAGGGAACTATGGCTACACCTTC	CASKFQGGNYGYTF	-	TRBJ1-2	TRBV27	-
TGTGCCAGCAGTGAATATCCCGCAGGCACAGATACGCAGTATTTT	CASSEYPAGTDTQYF	-	TRBJ2-3	TRBV25-1	-
TGTGCCAGCAGTTACTCGCGGCTCCGGAACACTGAAGCTTTCTTT	CASSYSRLRNTEAFF	-	TRBJ1-1	TRBV6-5	few
TGTGCCAGCAGCTTAGCCTTAGGACAGCAAGAGACCCAGTACTTC	CASSLALGQQETQYF	-	TRBJ2-5	TRBV7-6	-
TGCGCCAGCAGCTTGGTTTCAGGCCCCGGACCCCAGCATTTT	CASSLVSGPGPQHF	-	TRBJ1-5	TRBV5-1	few
TGCAGCGCTTCCCCGGAGGGCTACACCTTC	CSASPEGYTF	-	TRBJ1-2	TRBV20-1	-
TGTGCCAGCAGTGACGCCCAAGGGGCTGGCTACACCTTC	CASSDAQGAGYTF	-	TRBJ1-2	TRBV6-4	-
TGTGCCAGCAGCGTAGGCGGAGCGGGCAACAGTGCCGAGCAGTTCTTC	CASSVGGAGNSAEQFF	-	TRBJ2-1	TRBV9	-
TGTGCCAGCAGTTCTAGGGGCTTAGCAACTAATGAAAAACTGTTTTTT	CASSSRGLATNEKLFF	-	TRBJ1-4	TRBV27	-
TGTGCCAGCAGCCTCCTAGGCTCCTATAATTCACCCCTCCACTTT	CASSLLGSYNSPLHF	-	TRBJ1-6	TRBV5-6	-
TGTGCCAGCAGCTTGACAGTATCCGGGGAGCTGTTTTTT	CASSLTVSGELFF	-	TRBJ2-2	TRBV7-9	-
TGTGCCAGCAGCTCACCGGGACAGGGGGCCCTTTATAGCAATCAGCCCCAGCATTTT	CASSSPGQGALYSNQPQHF	TRBD1	TRBJ1-5	TRBV7-2	-
TGTGCCAGCAGTCTCCGGACAGTCTCCTACGAGCAGTACTTC	CASSLRTVSYEQYF	-	TRBJ2-7	TRBV28	-
TGCGCCAGCAGCCGAGGACTAGCGGGGGGGCCCGGAGAGACCCAGTACTTC	CASSRGLAGGPGETQYF	TRBD2	TRBJ2-5	TRBV5-1	-
TGTGCAAGTCGCTTAGGGACATACGAGCAGTACTTC	CASRLGTYEQYF	-	TRBJ2-7	TRBV12-2	few
TGCGCCAGCAGCACGACTAGCGGGAACACCGGGGAGCTGTTTTTT	CASSTTSGNTGELFF	TRBD2	TRBJ2-2	TRBV5-1	-
TGCGCCAGCAGCTTTGCGGATACGCAGTATTTT	CASSFADTQYF	-	TRBJ2-3	TRBV5-1	-
TGTGCCAGCAGCGCGGGGACTCTGGGCTCCTACGAGCAGTACTTC	CASSAGTLGSYEQYF	-	TRBJ2-7	TRBV9	-
TGCAGCGTTGTACAGGGTAGCAATCAGCCCCAGCATTTT	CSVVQGSNQPQHF	-	TRBJ1-5	TRBV29-1	-
TGTGCCAGCACCCCCCTAGGGGGTCAACGAGGCTACACCTTC	CASTPLGGQRGYTF	-	TRBJ1-2	TRBV27	-
TGTGCCAGCAGTTTTAACAGGAACACTGAAGCTTTCTTT	CASSFNRNTEAFF	-	TRBJ1-1	TRBV28	few
TGTGCCAGCAGTGAATTGATAGGACAGGGCAACTACGAGCAGTACTTC	CASSELIGQGNYEQYF	TRBD1	TRBJ2-7	TRBV6-1	few
TGTGCCAGCTTATCCCCCATTGGCTATGAGCAGTTCTTC	CASLSPIGYEQFF	-	TRBJ2-1	TRBV2	-
TGTGCCAGCAGCTGGGACAGCTCTGTCACTGAAGCTTTCTTT	CASSWDSSVTEAFF	TRBD1	TRBJ1-1	TRBV5-4	-
TGCGCCAGCAGCCAAGTACACGGGACAGGGGTCTACGAGCAGTACTTC	CASSQVHGTGVYEQYF	TRBD1	TRBJ2-7	TRBV4-1	-
TGTGCCAGCAGCTTAACTGACAGGACAGGGAACACCGGGGAGCTGTTTTTT	CASSLTDRTGNTGELFF	TRBD1	TRBJ2-2	TRBV7-3	-
TGTGCCAGCAGCCCCACCCGAGGGTTGGAGACCCAGTACTTC	CASSPTRGLETQYF	-	TRBJ2-5	TRBV7-2	few
TGTGCCAGTAGTCAGAACCAATTTAACTATGGCTACACCTTC	CASSQNQFNYGYTF	-	TRBJ1-2	TRBV19	-
TGTGCCAGCAGTTACGGGGGGGACCATGAAAAACTGTTTTTT	CASSYGGDHEKLFF	-	TRBJ1-4	TRBV6-5	-
TGCAGCGTTGACAGGCGGGCAGATACGCAGTATTTT	CSVDRRADTQYF	-	TRBJ2-3	TRBV29-1	-